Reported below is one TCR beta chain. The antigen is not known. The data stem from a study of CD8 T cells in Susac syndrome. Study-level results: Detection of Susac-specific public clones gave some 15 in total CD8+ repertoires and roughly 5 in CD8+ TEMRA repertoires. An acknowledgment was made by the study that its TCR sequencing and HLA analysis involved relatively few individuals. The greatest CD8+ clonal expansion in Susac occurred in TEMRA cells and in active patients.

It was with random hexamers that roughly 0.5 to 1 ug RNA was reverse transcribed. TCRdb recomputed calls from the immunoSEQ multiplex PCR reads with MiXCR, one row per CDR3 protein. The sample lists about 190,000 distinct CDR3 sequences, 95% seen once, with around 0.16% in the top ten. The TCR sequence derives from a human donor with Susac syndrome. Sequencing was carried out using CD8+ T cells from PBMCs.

The CDR3 is CASSESSWGGVTDTQYF. CDR3 DNA: TGCGCCAGCAGTGAGTCCTCGTGGGGCGGGGTCACAGATACGCAGTATTTT. J is TRBJ2-3 and V is TRBV10-2; D possibly corresponds to TRBD2 (6 bases). The CDR3 extends over 17 amino acids. CDR1 and CDR2 (germline): WSHSY, SAAADI. With 0 bases removed from V and 2 bases from J, the gap between germline ends came to 15 bases.